At least ten counts were recorded for the clone carrying this T cell receptor (beta chain). What it binds is not known. The source of the sample is a study of Graves' ophthalmopathy and Graves' hyperthyroidism. Study findings and constraints: Prediction of ophthalmopathy progression reached about 70% sensitivity and around 72% specificity. Most thyroid-expanded clonotypes exceeding 0.001 frequency were also found in blood.

A duration under 3 months, NOSPECS ≥4, CAS ≥3 and moderate-to-severe activity characterized the donors with ophthalmopathy. In this cohort, patients with other autoimmune diseases, uncontrolled infections, pregnancy or lactation were excluded. Amplified TCR beta CDR3 regions were obtained using RNA transcripts as template. The first round was an RT-PCR with HTBI primers, and the second round was a multiplex PCR. Using its own MiXCR run on the multiplex PCR reads, TCRdb lists one record per CDR3 protein. The sample carries 650,000 to 800,000 distinct CDR3 sequences, roughly 39% recorded once. The CDR3 has 16 amino acids. Germline loops: CDR1 SQVTM, CDR2 ANQGSEA. Trimming took 6 bases from V and 0 from J, leaving 20 bases between them.

The chain carries TRBV29-1 and TRBJ2-5; possible D gene TRBD2, 5 bases. This receptor was obtained from an adult man with Graves' ophthalmopathy. Sequencing was carried out using peripheral blood. This CDR3 reads CSVDVEGIPDQETQYF. CDR3 coding DNA: TGCAGCGTGGACGTCGAGGGCATACCCGACCAAGAGACCCAGTACTTC.